This T cell receptor (beta chain) is drawn from a study of T cells in localized non-small cell lung cancer. General study results and limits: Compared with tumor, uninvolved adjacent lung displayed greater T cell clonality, ranking highest overall. In adjacent lung appeared a median approximately 61 of the top 100 tumor clones.

A note on this clone: As yet, its antigen is unknown.

The CDR3 extends over 14 amino acids. The V gene's germline CDR1 is SGHVS and CDR2 FQNEAQ. The V segment lost 4 bases and the J segment 2 bases; nucleotides outside the gene matches: 3. TCRdb's copy holds only in-frame clones and misses some; the assay was immunoSEQ multiplex PCR. Among over 45,000 clones listed, 80% to 90% were seen once. The chain is built from TRBV7-8 and TRBJ2-7; TRBD2 aligns across 9 bases. The source material was peripheral blood, sampled before any cancer treatment. This sequence originates from a man aged 40 to 69 with stage I squamous cell lung carcinoma. The CDR3 nucleotides read TGTGCCAGCAGCTCCGGGACTAGCACCTACGAGCAGTACTTC. This gives the protein CASSSGTSTYEQYF. Together with reference TRBV7-8 and TRBJ2-7, the CDR3 gives the full variable domain: GAGVSQSPRYKVAKRGQDVALRCDPISGHVSLFWYQQALGQGPEFLTYFQNEAQLDKSGLPSDRFFAERPEGSVSTLKIQRTQQEDSAVYLCASSSGTSTYEQYFGPGTRLTVT.